These T cell receptor beta chains were read from a single sample in a study of human T cells and chemical hapten exposure. TCRdb independently ran MiXCR on the RACE reads; one entry per CDR3 protein. The repertoire has approximately 73,000 distinct CDR3 sequences, around a tenth of them found once; the top ten carry about 1.5%. The sample here was whole blood, taken in connection with sensitization to the hapten diphenylcyclopropenone (DPC). The receptors were gathered from a woman in her 50s with alopecia areata. Some clones in this sample may be carry-over from other donors' samples. CDR3s include the opening cysteine and the closing phenylalanine or tryptophan. D genes are given only for firm matches. Some rows have no size entry. The others give once, few or many, or a class for an expanded clone.

cdr3_aa cdr3_nt v_call clone_size cdr3_length j_call d_call
CASSSGTQPDTQYF TGTGCCAGCAGCTCCGGGACTCAACCAGATACGCAGTATTTT TRBV7-6 NA 14 TRBJ2-3 NA
CASSPWTSGGNEQFF TGTGCCAGCAGTCCTTGGACTAGCGGGGGGAATGAGCAGTTCTTC TRBV6-2/TRBV6-3 few 15 TRBJ2-1 TRBD2
CASSSSGTSTGEQYF TGTGCCAGCAGCTCTTCCGGGACCTCGACGGGGGAGCAGTACTTC TRBV7-6 many 15 TRBJ2-7 NA
CASSLGLAKIKFF TGTGCCAGCAGCTTAGGGCTAGCCAAAATAAAGTTCTTC TRBV7-2 many 13 TRBJ2-1 NA
CSVAAGGPQETQYF TGCAGCGTTGCCGCGGGGGGCCCGCAAGAGACCCAGTACTTC TRBV29-1 few 14 TRBJ2-5 TRBD2
CASSGSQETQYF TGTGCCAGTTCCGGCTCCCAAGAGACCCAGTACTTC TRBV25-1 NA 12 TRBJ2-5 NA
CASSQLGGHQPQHF TGTGCCAGCTCCCAACTGGGGGGGCATCAGCCCCAGCATTTT TRBV18 many 14 TRBJ1-5 NA
CASKWPGELFF TGTGCCAGCAAATGGCCCGGGGAGCTGTTTTTT TRBV6-2/TRBV6-3 NA 11 TRBJ2-2 NA
CASSLQGYGYTF TGTGCCAGCAGTCTACAGGGGTATGGCTACACCTTC TRBV12-3/TRBV12-4 NA 12 TRBJ1-2 TRBD1
CASSGQGALLNEQFF TGTGCCAGCAGCGGACAGGGGGCCCTCTTAAATGAGCAGTTCTTC TRBV6-4 many 15 TRBJ2-1 TRBD1
CASGPGTMNTEAFF TGTGCCAGCGGCCCTGGGACTATGAACACTGAAGCTTTCTTT TRBV12-3/TRBV12-4 many 14 TRBJ1-1 NA
CSVANLAGDGDTQYF TGCAGCGTTGCTAACCTAGCGGGAGATGGAGATACGCAGTATTTT TRBV29-1 NA 15 TRBJ2-3 TRBD2
CASRGMGPGNQPQHF TGTGCCAGCAGGGGTATGGGGCCAGGCAATCAGCCCCAGCATTTT TRBV27 few 15 TRBJ1-5 NA
CASRPPGTNQPQHF TGCGCCAGCAGGCCTCCCGGGACAAACCAGCCCCAGCATTTT TRBV4-1 few 14 TRBJ1-5 NA
CASSSQGYTEAFF TGTGCCAGCAGCTCCCAGGGTTACACTGAAGCTTTCTTT TRBV7-3 many 13 TRBJ1-1 NA
CASSSIRDRDREDTGELFF TGTGCCAGCAGTTCCATCCGCGACCGGGACAGGGAGGACACCGGGGAGCTGTTTTTT TRBV27 many 19 TRBJ2-2 TRBD1
CSATAARAYEQYF TGCAGTGCCACCGCAGCCAGAGCCTACGAGCAGTACTTC TRBV20-1 many 13 TRBJ2-7 NA
CASSQGGTEAFF TGTGCCAGCAGCCAAGGGGGTACTGAAGCTTTCTTT TRBV14 few 12 TRBJ1-1 NA
CASSSGLAGPAKNIQYF TGTGCCAGCAGTTCGGGACTAGCGGGACCTGCCAAAAACATTCAGTACTTC TRBV7-9 few 17 TRBJ2-4 TRBD2
CASSPGTFYGYTF TGTGCCAGCTCACCAGGGACTTTCTATGGCTACACCTTC TRBV18 few 13 TRBJ1-2 NA
CASSPSGLSQETQYF TGTGCCAGCTCACCGTCGGGACTATCACAAGAGACCCAGTACTTC TRBV18 NA 15 TRBJ2-5 TRBD2
CASSQGGSGRKYNEQFF TGTGCCAGCAGCCAGGGGGGTAGCGGGAGGAAATACAATGAGCAGTTCTTC TRBV4-2 few 17 TRBJ2-1 TRBD2
CAGYRLPQETQYF TGTGCCGGCTACAGGTTGCCTCAAGAGACCCAGTACTTC TRBV2 NA 13 TRBJ2-5 NA
CASSLLTGGTEAFF TGTGCCAGCAGTTTGTTGACAGGGGGCACTGAAGCTTTCTTT TRBV28 many 14 TRBJ1-1 TRBD1
CASSSPGPDQFF TGTGCCAGTAGTTCCCCAGGACCTGACCAGTTCTTC TRBV19 NA 12 TRBJ2-1 NA
CASSERTGGTDTQYF TGTGCCAGCAGCGAACGGACAGGGGGCACAGATACGCAGTATTTT TRBV7-6 few 15 TRBJ2-3 TRBD1
CSAWTETLSYGYTF TGCAGCGCGTGGACTGAAACCCTGAGCTATGGCTACACCTTC TRBV29-1 NA 14 TRBJ1-2 NA
CASSMSGREAKEQFF TGTGCCAGCAGCATGAGCGGGAGAGAGGCGAAGGAGCAGTTCTTC TRBV7-9 NA 15 TRBJ2-1 TRBD2
CASSPLTGTLYGYTF TGTGCCAGCAGCCCCTTGACAGGGACCCTCTATGGCTACACCTTC TRBV14 few 15 TRBJ1-2 TRBD1
CSARGWLAERGQYF TGCAGTGCTAGAGGTTGGCTAGCGGAAAGGGGGCAGTACTTC TRBV20-1 NA 14 TRBJ2-7 TRBD2
CASIPGQHKRVNTEAFF TGTGCCAGCATCCCCGGACAGCATAAGAGGGTGAACACTGAAGCTTTCTTT TRBV6-2/TRBV6-3 few 17 TRBJ1-1 NA
CASGGYKTSSTDTQYF TGTGCCAGCGGGGGATATAAAACTTCTAGCACAGATACGCAGTATTTT TRBV5-4 few 16 TRBJ2-3 NA
CASSPQGSSGFKQFF TGTGCCAGCAGCCCTCAGGGTTCTAGCGGGTTCAAGCAGTTCTTC TRBV14 many 15 TRBJ2-1 TRBD2
CASSLGANTEAFF TGTGCCAGCAGCTTAGGGGCTAACACTGAAGCTTTCTTT TRBV7-3 many 13 TRBJ1-1 NA
CSAGLAGGQETLYF TGCAGCGCTGGACTAGCGGGAGGGCAAGAGACCCTGTACTTC TRBV29-1 NA 14 TRBJ2-5 TRBD2
CASSARLAPNTGELFF TGTGCCAGCAGCGCCCGACTAGCGCCGAACACCGGGGAGCTGTTTTTT TRBV7-9 many 16 TRBJ2-2 TRBD2
CASSSTQGLGHNEQFF TGTGCCAGCAGCTCCACGCAGGGACTAGGCCACAATGAGCAGTTCTTC TRBV7-9 few 16 TRBJ2-1 TRBD2
CASSRTNTGELFF TGTGCCAGCAGCCGGACAAACACCGGGGAGCTGTTTTTT TRBV11-2 many 13 TRBJ2-2 NA
CASSSISHGTVNTEAFF TGTGCCAGCAGCTCAATTTCCCACGGGACAGTGAACACTGAAGCTTTCTTT TRBV7-9 NA 17 TRBJ1-1 TRBD1
CSVSTGAKTEAFF TGCAGCGTTTCGACAGGGGCAAAAACTGAAGCTTTCTTT TRBV29-1 NA 13 TRBJ1-1 TRBD1
CASSLYSATNEKLFF TGTGCCAGCAGCCTCTACAGTGCAACTAATGAAAAACTGTTTTTT TRBV7-9 NA 15 TRBJ1-4 NA
CASSPQLAGYSYEQYF TGTGCCAGCAGTCCTCAACTAGCGGGATACTCCTACGAGCAGTACTTC TRBV7-8 few 16 TRBJ2-7 TRBD2
CASSRLGRPANEQYF TGTGCCAGCAGCCGCTTAGGGAGGCCTGCGAACGAGCAGTACTTC TRBV11-2 few 15 TRBJ2-7 NA
CASSLTRDQPQHF TGTGCCAGCAGTTTAACCAGGGATCAGCCCCAGCATTTT TRBV12-3/TRBV12-4 NA 13 TRBJ1-5 NA